This T cell receptor (beta chain) was recorded in a study of blood T cell repertoires in COVID-19. The overall study: Samples of COVID-19 (acute and convalescent) were obtained from the United States, Italy and Spain. Sample material is recorded as cDNA or gDNA derived from T cells, B-cell-depleted T cells, or PBMCs.

Only in-frame clones appear in the TCRdb table, and some are missing; sequencing was by immunoSEQ multiplex PCR. The repertoire consists of about 190,000 clones, with roughly 84% occurring once and the leading ten covering less than 20%. Germline assignment: CDR1 LNHDA and CDR2 SQIVND (reference sequence). V lost 3 bases, J lost 4 bases, and 12 bases lay in between. This CDR3 contains 14 residues. The rearrangement uses TRBV19 and TRBJ1-2, with D uncertain. Sequencing used peripheral blood. The TCR sequence derives from a human donor in a cohort sampled during active COVID-19. The CDR3 here is CASSMGRQFYGYTF. The CDR3 DNA reads as TGTGCCAGTAGTATGGGCAGGCAGTTCTATGGCTACACCTTC.